This passage covers 18 T cell receptor beta chains from one sample sequenced in a study of identical twins. TCRdb ran MiXCR on the 5' RACE reads and lists one entry per CDR3 protein. The repertoire consists of about 700,000 distinct CDR3 sequences, with less than 10% occurring once and the leading ten covering about 0.98%. Separately, the same data were catalogued under a study of yellow fever vaccine responses in identical twins.

The source material was PBMCs. These receptors all come from a woman aged 18-29 years in good health.

The chain links TRBV20-1 to TRBJ2-7, with TRBD1 matching over 9 bases. Per germline, CDR1 DFQATT and CDR2 SNEGSKA (reference sequence). The CDR3 loop spans 13 amino acids. The V gene end was trimmed by 6 bases and the J gene end by 3 bases; junction bases not matched to a gene: 6. CDR3 amino acids: CSARGQGIYEQYF. The CDR3 bases are TGCAGTGCCAGGGGACAGGGCATCTACGAGCAGTACTTC.

This clonotype was seen more than once but under ten times. The chain joins TRBV20-1 to TRBJ2-5; TRBD2 aligns across 10 bases. J gave up 2 bases and V 1 base, and 19 bases lay outside the gene matches. Germline V lookup: CDR1 DFQATT, CDR2 SNEGSKA (reference sequence). The CDR3 covers 20 residues. CDR3 in DNA: TGCAGTGCTAGAGCCTCACCTTTGCAGCGGGAGGGCCGGTTGCAAGAGACCCAGTACTTC. Translating gives CSARASPLQREGRLQETQYF.

This clonotype was detected only a few times. V is TRBV5-6 and J is TRBJ2-1, with D unresolved. CDR3 length equals 14 residues. Trimming pared 4 bases from V and 8 bases from J, leaving 16 bases between. Germline CDR1 and CDR2: SGHDT and YYEEEE. DNA of the CDR3: TGTGCCAGCAGCCCAAGCCCCGGTGGGGATGAGCAGTTCTTC. This translates into CASSPSPGGDEQFF. Full variable domain (outside the CDR3, taken from reference TRBV5-6 and TRBJ2-1): DAGVTQSPTHLIKTRGQQVTLRCSPKSGHDTVSWYQQALGQGPQFIFQYYEEEERQRGNFPDRFSGHQFPNYSSELNVNALLLGDSALYLCASSPSPGGDEQFFGPGTRLTVL.

This clonotype was found many times. V usage is TRBV10-1 and J usage is TRBJ2-1, with TRBD2 identical over 14 bases. The CDR3 extends over 18 amino acids. Germline V gene lookup returns CDR1 WNHNN and CDR2 SYGVQD (reference sequence). The V gene end was trimmed by 4 bases and the J gene end by 5 bases; junction bases not matched to a gene: 10. Here the CDR3 reads CASSGIGTSGSIHNEQFF. Written as DNA, the CDR3 is TGCGCCAGCAGTGGGATCGGGACTAGCGGGAGTATCCACAATGAGCAGTTCTTC.

At least ten counts were recorded for this clonotype. The chain joins TRBV7-9 to TRBJ2-2; tentatively, D is TRBD1 (6 bases). Trimming removed 9 bases at V and 5 bases at J, with 16 bases between. The CDR3 totals 14 residues. Germline V gene lookup returns CDR1 SEHNR and CDR2 FQNEAQ (reference sequence). The chain's CDR3 is CARGPLTGTGELFF. The CDR3 coding sequence is TGTGCCAGAGGCCCATTAACAGGGACCGGGGAGCTGTTTTTT.

This clonotype was seen a few times. The genes are TRBV29-1 and TRBJ2-3; D is unclear. In germline, CDR1 is SQVTM, CDR2 ANQGSEA. Deletions cut 4 bases from V and 6 bases from J, with 11 bases between. The CDR3 has 12 residues. The CDR3 nucleotides read TGCAGCGTTGGTACGTTCTCCGATACGCAGTATTTT. It specifies CSVGTFSDTQYF.

The table lists this clonotype with many counts. The V gene is TRBV12-3 or TRBV12-4, the J gene TRBJ2-2; no definite D call. Trimming removed 8 bases from V and 3 bases from J, with 7 bases in between. This CDR3 is 12 amino acids long. The CDR3 region is CASGGDTGELFF. For the CDR3, the DNA is TGTGCCAGCGGTGGGGACACCGGGGAGCTGTTTTTT.

The chain carries TRBV2 and TRBJ2-4; 8 nucleotides align to TRBD2. The CDR3 totals 14 residues. Trimming at V came to 10 bases and at J to 6 bases, leaving 11 bases not matched to a gene. Germline V gene sequence: CDR1 SNHLY, CDR2 FYNNEI. The CDR3 here is CANQGTRTINIQYF. CDR3 DNA: TGTGCCAACCAAGGGACTAGGACGATAAACATTCAGTACTTC.

This clonotype was found a few times. The genes are TRBV7-2 and TRBJ1-1; the D gene is possibly TRBD1 (6 bases). The germline V gene encodes CDR1 SGHTA and CDR2 FQGNSA. V shed 3 bases and J shed 10 bases, with 24 bases lying between them. The CDR3 has 16 residues. The CDR3: CASSFLGGQTVERAFF. Here the CDR3 DNA reads TGTGCCAGCAGCTTCCTTGGGGGGCAGACCGTTGAAAGAGCTTTCTTT.

The rearrangement links TRBV10-3 to TRBJ2-7; D is uncertain. The CDR3 has 12 amino acids. The ends were cut back, 6 bases at V and 0 bases at J, with 6 bases in the middle. CDR1 ENHRY and CDR2 SYGVKD come from the germline V gene. In DNA form, the CDR3 reads TGTGCCATCAGCCCCTCCTCCTACGAGCAGTACTTC. Amino acid sequence: CAISPSSYEQYF.

This clonotype was counted only a few times. CDR3 protein: CASGSVLAGVYEQYF. The CDR3 DNA reads TGTGCCAGTGGCTCCGTATTGGCGGGAGTTTACGAGCAGTACTTC. The V and J genes are TRBV19 and TRBJ2-7, with 7 positions matching TRBD2. This CDR3 has 15 amino acids. The germline V gene has CDR1 LNHDA and CDR2 SQIVND (reference sequence). V trimming: 8 bases; J trimming: 4 bases; junction bases outside the gene matches: 14.

The V and J genes are TRBV10-3 and TRBJ2-7; D unclear. This CDR3 region has 11 residues. Germline V CDR1 and CDR2: ENHRY, SYGVKD. Trimming cost V 6 bases and J 2 bases, with 5 bases left between them. CDR3 protein: CAIRETYEQYF. The DNA of the CDR3 is TGTGCCATCAGGGAGACCTACGAGCAGTACTTC.

This chain joins TRBV7-9 and TRBJ1-4; 10 bases align to TRBD1. V lost 0 bases and J lost 6; bases outside the gene matches: 1. The germline gives CDR1 SEHNR, CDR2 FQNEAQ (reference sequence). CDR3 length: 15 residues. The CDR3 loop is CASSLAGTGDEKLFF. The DNA for the CDR3 is TGTGCCAGCAGCTTAGCGGGGACAGGGGATGAAAAACTGTTTTTT.

In this sample, this clonotype turned up many times. V usage is TRBV9 and J usage is TRBJ2-2; 10 bases are shared with TRBD2. Trimming took 1 base from V and 2 from J; bases not matched to a gene: 2. The CDR3 runs 16 residues. Germline V lookup: CDR1 SGDLS, CDR2 YYNGEE. CDR3 sequence: CASSVLAGENTGELFF. The CDR3 DNA sequence: TGTGCCAGCAGCGTACTAGCGGGGGAAAACACCGGGGAGCTGTTTTTT.

This clonotype turned up a few times. The V call is TRBV7-9, the J call TRBJ2-1; D is unclear. The CDR3 consists of 13 residues. Trimming removed 3 bases at V and 9 bases at J, with 12 bases between. The germline V gene has CDR1 SEHNR and CDR2 FQNEAQ (reference sequence). This chain's CDR3 is CASSFSVSGEQFF. The CDR3 nucleotides read TGTGCCAGCAGCTTCTCTGTGTCCGGTGAGCAGTTCTTC. Full variable domain (outside the CDR3, taken from reference TRBV7-9 and TRBJ2-1): DTGVSQNPRHKITKRGQNVTFRCDPISEHNRLYWYRQTLGQGPEFLTYFQNEAQLEKSRLLSDRFSAERPKGSFSTLEIQRTEQGDSAMYLCASSFSVSGEQFFGPGTRLTVL.

V is TRBV20-1 and J is TRBJ2-2; D might be TRBD1 (6 bases). V dropped 4 bases and J dropped 3 bases, with 15 bases sitting between them. CDR3 length equals 15 residues. Germline lookup yields CDR1 DFQATT and CDR2 SNEGSKA (reference sequence). CDR3 DNA: TGCAGTGCTACGCCGGGACACGGGTACACCGGGGAGCTGTTTTTT. Amino acids: CSATPGHGYTGELFF.

The CDR3 here is CASSYRNQPQHF. CDR3 coding DNA: TGTGCCAGCAGTTACCGCAATCAGCCCCAGCATTTT. This chain joins TRBV6-2 or TRBV6-3 and TRBJ1-5, with unresolved D. Per germline, CDR1 MNHEY and CDR2 SVGEGT. V dropped 2 bases and J dropped 2 bases, with 1 base sitting between them. CDR3 size: 12 residues.

The V call is TRBV6-7, the J call TRBJ2-7, with TRBD2 as a possible D gene (5 bases). TRBV6-7 is labeled an ORF, and its function is uncertain. The CDR3 extends over 12 amino acids. V was shortened by 1 base and J by 7 bases, with 8 bases between the two germline ends. The DNA of the CDR3 is TGTGCCAGCAGTTACTTTCGGGAAGAGCAGTACTTC. It encodes CASSYFREEQYF.